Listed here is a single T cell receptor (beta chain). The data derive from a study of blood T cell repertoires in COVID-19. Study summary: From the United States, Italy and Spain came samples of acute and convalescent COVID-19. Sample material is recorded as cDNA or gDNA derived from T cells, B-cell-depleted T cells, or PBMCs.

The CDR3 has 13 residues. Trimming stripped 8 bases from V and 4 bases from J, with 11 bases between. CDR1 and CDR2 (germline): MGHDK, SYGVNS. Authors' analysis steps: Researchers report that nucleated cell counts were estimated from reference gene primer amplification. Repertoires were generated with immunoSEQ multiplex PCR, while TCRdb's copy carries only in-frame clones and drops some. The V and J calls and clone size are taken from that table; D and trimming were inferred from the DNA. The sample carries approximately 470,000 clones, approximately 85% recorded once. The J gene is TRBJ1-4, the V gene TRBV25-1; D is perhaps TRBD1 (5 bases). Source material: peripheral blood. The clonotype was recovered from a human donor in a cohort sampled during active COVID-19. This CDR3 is CASSDGHNEKLFF. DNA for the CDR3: TGTGCCAGCTCGGACGGACATAATGAAAAACTGTTTTTT.